What follows are 32 T cell receptor beta chains derived from one specimen sequenced in a study of cytomegalovirus exposure and HLA in healthy donors. The table came from immunoSEQ multiplex PCR; TCRdb's copy has only in-frame clones and leaves some out. This sample has 55,000 to 70,000 clones, with about 89% found just once. The sample was PBMCs. Source of these receptors: a man between 18 and 35 years old in good health and CMV-seronegative.

The rearrangement joins TRBV6-1 to TRBJ1-5; TRBD1 might be the D (5 bases). The V and J ends lost 7 bases and 4 bases respectively, with 17 bases between them. The V gene's germline CDR1 is MNHNS and CDR2 SASEGT. The CDR3 is 15 amino acids. Here the CDR3 reads CASKFTGHLNQPQHF. The CDR3 DNA is TGTGCCAGCAAATTTACAGGACACTTGAATCAGCCCCAGCATTTT.

This sequence joins TRBV18 and TRBJ1-5; tentative D call: TRBD1 (5 bases). The CDR3 is 16 residues long. In germline, CDR1 is KGHSH, CDR2 LQKENI. Trimming took 4 bases from V and 7 from J, leaving 20 bases between them. In DNA form, the CDR3 reads TGTGCCAGCTCACGCATGACACAGGAGATAGGCCAGCCCCAGCATTTT. Its translation: CASSRMTQEIGQPQHF.

The chain uses TRBV7-2 and TRBJ2-1; tentative D call: TRBD1 (5 bases). The CDR3 covers 15 residues. Germline CDR1 SGHTA, CDR2 FQGNSA. Trimming left V 5 bases short and J 0 bases short, with 11 bases between. The DNA of the CDR3 is TGTGCCAGCAGCCAACAGGCCAGCTCCTACAATGAGCAGTTCTTC. Translating gives CASSQQASSYNEQFF.

The CDR3 sequence: CAIRPTGEGGYTF. The CDR3 DNA is TGTGCCATCCGCCCGACGGGGGAAGGTGGCTACACCTTC. This chain links TRBV10-3 with TRBJ1-2; the D gene is possibly TRBD1 (5 bases). V dropped 8 bases and J dropped 7 bases, with 17 bases sitting between them. The germline CDR1 and CDR2 sequences are ENHRY and SYGVKD. This CDR3 is 13 amino acids long.

The rearrangement uses TRBV28 and TRBJ1-3; a weak D match, TRBD1 (5 bases). From germline, CDR1 is MDHEN and CDR2 SYDVKM. There are 19 residues in the CDR3. V gave up 8 bases and J gave up 0 bases, with 26 bases separating them. The CDR3 loop is CASRNAGTPRLSSGNTIYF. DNA for the CDR3: TGTGCCAGCCGTAACGCGGGGACCCCTCGACTCAGCTCTGGAAACACCATATATTTT.

V gene TRBV19 combines with J gene TRBJ2-2; 12 bases align to TRBD2. The V gene's germline CDR1 is LNHDA and CDR2 SQIVND (reference sequence). Unmatched junction bases numbered 11, after V lost 8 bases and J lost 7 bases. There are 16 residues in the CDR3. The CDR3 DNA reads as TGTGCCAGTTCGCTGTTGACTAGCGGGAGTGTCGGGGAGCTGTTTTTT. This encodes CASSLLTSGSVGELFF.

J is TRBJ2-1 and V is TRBV14, with 11 nucleotides matching TRBD2. The length of the CDR3 is 16 residues. Per the germline V gene, CDR1 is SGHDN and CDR2 is FVKESK. V shed 4 bases, J shed 7 bases, and the junction held 9 bases outside the gene matches. CDR3 amino acids: CASSPAPSGRTNEQFF. The CDR3 DNA reads as TGTGCCAGCAGCCCTGCTCCTAGCGGGAGGACTAATGAGCAGTTCTTC.

The chain couples TRBV4-3 to TRBJ2-6; 8 bases match TRBD1. From germline, CDR1 is LGHNA and CDR2 YSLEER. Unmatched junction bases numbered 7, after V lost 3 bases and J lost 0 bases. This CDR3 has 18 amino acids. As DNA, the CDR3 is TGCGCCAGCAGCCAGGACAGGGCATACACCTCTGGGGCCAACGTCCTGACTTTC. Amino acids: CASSQDRAYTSGANVLTF.

This chain links TRBV28 with TRBJ2-7; D may be TRBD1 (5 bases). Trimming stripped 5 bases from V and 2 bases from J, with 19 bases between. Germline-derived CDR1 and CDR2 are MDHEN and SYDVKM. The CDR3 consists of 16 residues. This CDR3 reads CASSPLSGLGPYEQYF. The CDR3 coding sequence is TGTGCCAGCAGTCCACTATCAGGGTTGGGTCCCTACGAGCAGTACTTC.

The V gene is TRBV6-5, the J gene TRBJ1-3; 7 bases match TRBD1. The CDR3 has 15 amino acids. Germline loops: CDR1 MNHEY, CDR2 SVGAGI. The junction had 5 bases not matched to a gene; V was cut back by 6 bases and J by 0 bases. This CDR3 is CASRRDSSSGNTIYF. As DNA, the CDR3 is TGTGCCAGCAGGCGGGACAGTAGCTCTGGAAACACCATATATTTT.

The chain combines TRBV6-5 with TRBJ2-7, with a possible D match to TRBD2 (6 bases). The CDR3 consists of 14 residues. Germline CDR1 is MNHEY and CDR2 is SVGAGI. Trimming stripped 2 bases from V and 3 bases from J, with 11 bases between. The CDR3 bases are TGTGCCAGCAGTTACAGGCAGGGACTCTACGAGCAGTACTTC. Its protein product is CASSYRQGLYEQYF.

This clone was observed a few times. The chain is built from TRBV6-1 and TRBJ2-7; 12 nucleotides line up with TRBD2. The CDR3 loop spans 14 amino acids. Per germline, CDR1 MNHNS and CDR2 SASEGT. V lost 10 bases and J lost 2; bases outside the gene matches: 6. CDR3 residues: CAIRTSGNTYEQYF. The CDR3 region has the DNA TGTGCCATAAGGACTAGCGGGAATACCTACGAGCAGTACTTC.

The rearrangement joins TRBV9 to TRBJ2-7; D possibly corresponds to TRBD1 (5 bases). V shed 1 base and J shed 5 bases, with 16 bases lying between them. The CDR3 contains 15 residues. In germline, CDR1 is SGDLS, CDR2 YYNGEE. CDR3 sequence reads: CASSVTQVLLHEQYF. The CDR3 DNA is TGTGCCAGCAGCGTAACACAGGTCCTCTTGCACGAGCAGTACTTC.

The rearrangement joins TRBV25-1 to TRBJ1-1; no clear D gene. Trimming took 1 base from V and 1 from J, leaving 10 bases between them. CDR1 is MGHDK and CDR2 is SYGVNS in the germline V gene. The CDR3 sequence is 15 residues long. The CDR3 here is CASSELRGRNTEAFF. In DNA form, the CDR3 reads TGTGCCAGCAGTGAATTGCGAGGTCGGAACACTGAAGCTTTCTTT.

The chain is built from TRBV29-1 and TRBJ2-1; a weak D match, TRBD2 (6 bases). This CDR3 comprises 17 residues. V shed 1 base and J shed 4 bases, with 20 bases lying between them. Germline-derived CDR1 and CDR2 are SQVTM and ANQGSEA. The CDR3: CSVEGLAFEVLYNEQFF. CDR3 in DNA: TGCAGCGTTGAAGGCCTAGCGTTCGAAGTACTATACAATGAGCAGTTCTTC.

V and J are TRBV6-5 and TRBJ1-4; 9 bases align to TRBD1. CDR3 length: 15 residues. Germline lookup yields CDR1 MNHEY and CDR2 SVGAGI. The junction had 9 bases not matched to a gene; V was cut back by 5 bases and J by 8 bases. The CDR3 nucleotides read TGTGCCAGCAGTCTGGGACAGGGTGGGCAAGAAAAACTGTTTTTT. Translation: CASSLGQGGQEKLFF.

This clone was seen just once. The chain employs TRBV9 and TRBJ2-7; 8 nucleotides agree with TRBD2. Per the germline V gene, CDR1 is SGDLS and CDR2 is YYNGEE. Losses at the gene ends were 2 bases for V and 6 bases for J; bases not matched to a gene: 4. The CDR3 sequence is 13 residues long. DNA of the CDR3: TGTGCCAGCAGCGTCGGGGGGGCAAGCGAGCAGTACTTC. This codes for CASSVGGASEQYF.

The chain links TRBV4-2 to TRBJ2-7; maybe TRBD2 (5 bases). The CDR3 consists of 14 residues. Trimming left V 0 bases short and J 1 base short, with 7 bases between. From germline, CDR1 is LGHNA and CDR2 YNFKEQ. CDR3 in amino acids: CASSQEGVSYEQYF. CDR3 coding DNA: TGTGCCAGCAGCCAAGAGGGAGTATCCTACGAGCAGTACTTC.

This clone was detected once. The rearrangement links TRBV19 to TRBJ2-7, with a possible D match to TRBD1 (6 bases). The CDR3 consists of 13 residues. V was clipped by 11 bases and J by 6 bases, with 20 bases between them. Germline CDR1 and CDR2: LNHDA and SQIVND (reference sequence). In DNA form, the CDR3 reads TGTGCCTCTCGGTACGCAGCGACAGGCGAGCAGTACTTC. This gives the protein CASRYAATGEQYF. Together with reference TRBV19 and TRBJ2-7, the CDR3 gives the full variable domain: DGGITQSPKYLFRKEGQNVTLSCEQNLNHDAMYWYRQDPGQGLRLIYYSQIVNDFQKGDIAEGYSVSREKKESFPLTVTSAQKNPTAFYLCASRYAATGEQYFGPGTRLTVT.

This rearrangement joins TRBV7-8 to TRBJ1-1, with D maybe TRBD1 (5 bases). The CDR3 is 15 amino acids. V was cut by 2 bases and J by 0 bases, with 10 bases left in between. Looked up from germline, CDR1 is SGHVS and CDR2 is FQNEAQ. CDR3 DNA sequence: TGTGCCAGCAGCTTATTACCAGGGATGAACACTGAAGCTTTCTTT. Translating it yields CASSLLPGMNTEAFF. Variable domain in full (rest from reference TRBV7-8 and TRBJ1-1): GAGVSQSPRYKVAKRGQDVALRCDPISGHVSLFWYQQALGQGPEFLTYFQNEAQLDKSGLPSDRFFAERPEGSVSTLKIQRTQQEDSAVYLCASSLLPGMNTEAFFGQGTRLTVV.

The chain links TRBV27 to TRBJ2-7; 8 bases match TRBD2. Germline V gene data show CDR1 as MNHEY and CDR2 as SMNVEV (reference sequence). This CDR3 contains 16 residues. Trimming at V came to 1 base and at J to 3 bases, leaving 8 bases not matched to a gene. This chain's CDR3 is CASSLYSSGRFYEQYF. The CDR3 DNA is TGTGCCAGCAGTTTATATTCCAGCGGGAGATTCTACGAGCAGTACTTC.

The chain has TRBV4-3 and TRBJ2-7; 9 bases are shared with TRBD1. The CDR3 has 16 residues. The germline gives CDR1 LGHNA, CDR2 YSLEER. Trimming at V came to 4 bases and at J to 3 bases, leaving 10 bases not matched to a gene. DNA for the CDR3: TGCGCCAGCAGCCCCCGGGACAGGGACGGTAGCTACGAGCAGTACTTC. Protein sequence: CASSPRDRDGSYEQYF.

This chain links TRBV10-1 with TRBJ1-5; D not resolved. The ends were cut back, 4 bases at V and 2 bases at J, with 9 bases in the middle. The germline CDR1 and CDR2 sequences are WNHNN and SYGVQD (reference sequence). The CDR3 sequence is 14 residues long. For the CDR3, the DNA is TGCGCCAGCAGTGGTCACGGGGGCAATCAGCCCCAGCATTTT. It is translated as CASSGHGGNQPQHF.

This clone was observed once. This chain connects TRBV4-3 to TRBJ2-3; tentatively, D is TRBD2 (5 bases). The ends were cut back, 0 bases at V and 14 bases at J, with 18 bases in the middle. This CDR3 contains 14 residues. The V gene's germline CDR1 is LGHNA and CDR2 YSLEER. CDR3 DNA sequence: TGCGCCAGCAGCCAAGAGGTGAGGGATCCCCCGCTGTATTTT. It translates to CASSQEVRDPPLYF.

The chain carries TRBV28 and TRBJ2-7; D is undetermined. The germline CDR1 and CDR2 sequences are MDHEN and SYDVKM. There are 12 residues in the CDR3. Trimming left V 6 bases short and J 4 bases short, with 10 bases between. Here the CDR3 DNA reads TGTGCCAGCAGCCCATTTGAGTACGAGCAGTACTTC. It is translated as CASSPFEYEQYF.

The V and J genes are TRBV5-1 and TRBJ2-1; the D gene is possibly TRBD2 (6 bases). The CDR3 length is 16 residues. V was shortened by 1 base and J by 7 bases, with 18 bases between the two germline ends. Germline assignment: CDR1 SGHRS and CDR2 YFSETQ. The CDR3 loop reads CASSLSPGLRLNEQFF. DNA for the CDR3: TGCGCCAGCAGCTTGTCCCCGGGACTGAGGTTGAATGAGCAGTTCTTC.

The chain has TRBV2 and TRBJ2-1; TRBD2 aligns across 12 bases. The CDR3 has 14 residues. CDR1 SNHLY and CDR2 FYNNEI come from the germline V gene. Trimming removed 7 bases from V and 10 bases from J; junction bases left unmatched: 8. The CDR3 reads CASTSTSGRWEQFF. CDR3 bases: TGTGCCAGCACCTCGACTAGCGGGAGATGGGAGCAGTTCTTC. The full variable domain, its missing parts supplied by reference TRBV2 and TRBJ2-1, is EPEVTQTPSHQVTQMGQEVILRCVPISNHLYFYWYRQILGQKVEFLVSFYNNEISEKSEIFDDQFSVERPDGSNFTLKIRSTKLEDSAMYFCASTSTSGRWEQFFGPGTRLTVL.

The chain recombines TRBV6-6 with TRBJ1-1, with TRBD1 identical over 10 bases. The V gene end was trimmed by 5 bases and the J gene end by 4 bases; junction bases not matched to a gene: 4. The CDR3 runs to 14 residues. Germline loops: CDR1 MNHNY, CDR2 SVGAGI (reference sequence). The CDR3 sequence: CASSRDRGRTEAFF. The CDR3, as DNA: TGTGCCAGCAGTCGCGACAGGGGGCGCACTGAAGCTTTCTTT.

V usage is TRBV6-1 and J usage is TRBJ2-1; no clear D. Between the trimmed V and J ends, which lost 3 bases and 9 bases, there was a span of 15 bases. CDR1 is MNHNS and CDR2 is SASEGT in the germline V gene. The CDR3 runs to 14 residues. The CDR3 DNA follows: TGTGCCAGCAGTGACCACTTAGCAAGGAGTGAGCAGTTCTTC. The encoded protein is CASSDHLARSEQFF.

This chain uses TRBV2 with TRBJ2-1; D perhaps matches TRBD1 (6 bases). V was cut by 10 bases and J by 8 bases, with 27 bases left in between. The germline gives CDR1 SNHLY, CDR2 FYNNEI. This CDR3 is 16 amino acids long. Here the CDR3 DNA reads TGTGCCACCAGAAGACAAGGGGGTAGCGCCAAGGATGAGCAGTTCTTC. It specifies CATRRQGGSAKDEQFF.

A single count supports this clone. The chain couples TRBV18 to TRBJ1-1; TRBD1 might be the D (6 bases). With 6 bases removed from V and 5 bases from J, the gap between germline ends came to 22 bases. The CDR3 totals 16 residues. CDR1 is KGHSH and CDR2 is LQKENI in the germline V gene. CDR3 nucleotides: TGTGCCAGCTCCCGGGCGGGGGGGCGCATAGGTACTGAAGCTTTCTTT. Translated, it gives CASSRAGGRIGTEAFF.

Note on this clone: One end of the junction fails to match germline, which may point to a read error. This chain links TRBV6-1 with TRBJ1-2; 12 bases align to TRBD1. There are 17 residues in the CDR3. Germline lookup yields CDR1 MNHNS and CDR2 SASEGT. CDR3 sequence: CASTELGQGALNYGYTF. CDR3 nucleotides: TGTGCCAGCACTGAACTGGGACAGGGGGCCCTTAACTATGGCTACACCTTC.